This TCR beta chain is drawn from a study of response to subunit inactivated influenza vaccine (dated by TCRdb to the late 2010s). For the wider study: To follow how T cells responded to a trivalent subunit inactivated influenza vaccine, the researchers relied on deep quantitative profiling of the T cell receptor repertoire.

This clonotype appeared a few times. What antigen it recognizes has not been identified. Base qualities are not provided; no much larger clone lies one nucleotide away. Libraries were prepared through RT-PCR. The data were produced on an Illumina HiSeq 2500. TCRdb passed the public sequencing reads through fastp at Q25 and MiXCR, retaining productive beta sequences. Each CDR3 protein appears once, grouped with its most common genes and DNA. The sample contains 800,000 to 1,000,000 distinct CDR3 sequences, less than 25% of them found a single time. The ten largest clonotypes hold roughly 10% of the sample. Findings and caveats that apply to the study as a whole: The authors suggested that each seasonal influenza vaccination may recruit only a limited number of new T cells.

V and J lose 3 bases and 2 bases, and a span of 15 bases separates them. The germline V gene encodes CDR1 SGHDT and CDR2 YYEEEE. Measured from the cysteine to the phenylalanine, the CDR3 is 16 residues long. Only the CDR3 DNA is retained, 48 bases long and in frame from the first base. The sequenced sample was PBMCs from blood, obtained 5 days after vaccination. The source of this sequence is a man over 45 who received an inactivated influenza vaccine. Donor details come from another sample of the same person, matched by shared clones. The chain is encoded by TRBV5-6 joined to TRBJ2-1; TRBD2 might be the D gene, on 7 matching bases. The nucleotides are TGTGCCAGCAGCTCCGTGCGGGGGCGTGCCTACAATGAGCAGTTCTTC. This translates into CASSSVRGRAYNEQFF. Reference TRBV5-6 and TRBJ2-1 proteins supply the regions before and after the CDR3; the full variable domain is: DAGVTQSPTHLIKTRGQQVTLRCSPKSGHDTVSWYQQALGQGPQFIFQYYEEEERQRGNFPDRFSGHQFPNYSSELNVNALLLGDSALYLCASSSVRGRAYNEQFFGPGTRLTVL.